The entry that follows covers one T cell receptor (beta chain) sequence. This sample stems from a study of beta chain features in type 1 diabetes. The CDR3 extends over 14 amino acids. Germline CDR1 SGHTA, CDR2 FQGNSA. Trimming stripped 1 base from V and 11 bases from J, with 17 bases between. Every bit of the isolated RNA underwent reverse transcription, so sequencing read expressed TCRB transcripts. The repertoire was sequenced with immunoSEQ multiplex PCR; TCRdb's copy has only in-frame clones and lacks some. The sample has about 330,000 clones, 8% to 13% seen once. Every donor provided one heparinised blood draw, which averaged about 120 mL.

The material sequenced was naive CD4+ T cells from blood. This clonotype originated in a woman under 40 in good health. The chain combines TRBV7-2 with TRBJ2-5; D perhaps matches TRBD2 (5 bases). The CDR3 spells CASSLVPAGVAQYF. CDR3 nucleotide sequence: TGTGCCAGCAGCTTAGTACCCGCCGGGGTGGCGCAGTACTTC.